One TCR beta chain is described in this entry. Its target is not known. Indicated treatment: around 19 received Ad26.COV2.S at low or high dose, single or two shots; about 5 received placebo; per-sample allocation not given. Samples analyzed were those drawn on day 63 after the first vaccine or placebo injection. The repertoire was sequenced with immunoSEQ multiplex PCR; TCRdb's copy has only in-frame clones and lacks some. In the table there are roughly 330,000 clones, roughly 88% of which are singletons. This record belongs to a study of Ad26.COV2.S vaccination and SARS-CoV-2 variants. V was shortened by 1 base and J by 4 bases, with 9 bases between the two germline ends. The germline CDR1 and CDR2 sequences are SGHDT and YYEEEE. This CDR3 region has 13 residues. Notes on the study in general: Substantial breadth in spike-specific CD8+ and CD4+ T cell responses was reportedly seen after vaccination.

The chain is built from TRBV5-6 and TRBJ2-7; D call uncertain. Sample: peripheral blood, taken in a trial of Ad26.COV2.S vaccine versus placebo. This TCR was sampled from a person aged 18-60 years who received the Ad26.COV2.S COVID-19 vaccine or a placebo. CDR3 coding DNA: TGTGCCAGCAGCTTGCAGATTCCATACGAGCAGTACTTC. Translating gives CASSLQIPYEQYF.